One and the same sample provided the 2 T cell receptor beta chains below, sequenced in a study of blood T cell repertoires in COVID-19. Repertoires were generated with immunoSEQ multiplex PCR, while TCRdb's copy carries only in-frame clones and drops some. The table has about 72,000 clones, roughly 89% seen once. The material sequenced was peripheral blood. These receptor sequences come from a man younger than 45 with acute or convalescent COVID-19.

The chain links TRBV6-5 to TRBJ1-5; D unclear. The CDR3 has 16 amino acids. Trimming removed 4 bases at V and 2 bases at J, with 15 bases between. The germline V gene has CDR1 MNHEY and CDR2 SVGAGI. The DNA of the CDR3 is TGTGCCAGCAGTTTACACGGAGGCGGGGGCAATCAGCCCCAGCATTTT. The encoded protein is CASSLHGGGGNQPQHF.

This sequence joins TRBV27 and TRBJ2-7; TRBD2 might be the D (5 bases). This CDR3 contains 14 residues. Germline V gene sequence: CDR1 MNHEY, CDR2 SMNVEV (reference sequence). V lost 8 bases and J 4 bases, leaving 18 bases between the germline ends. CDR3 coding DNA: TGTGCCAGCGTCGCGGGTGCCCCTATATACGAGCAGTACTTC. Residues: CASVAGAPIYEQYF.